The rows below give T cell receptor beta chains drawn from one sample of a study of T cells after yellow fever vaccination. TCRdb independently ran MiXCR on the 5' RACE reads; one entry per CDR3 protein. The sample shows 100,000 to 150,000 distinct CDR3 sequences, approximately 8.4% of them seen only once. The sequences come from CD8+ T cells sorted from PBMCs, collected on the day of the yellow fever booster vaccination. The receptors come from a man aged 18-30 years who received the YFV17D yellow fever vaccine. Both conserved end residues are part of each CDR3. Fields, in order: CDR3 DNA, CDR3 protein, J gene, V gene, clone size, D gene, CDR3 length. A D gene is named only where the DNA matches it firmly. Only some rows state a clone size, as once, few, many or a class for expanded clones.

DNA: TGCAGTGCTAGAGGACACGGGATCTATGGCTACACCTTC
CDR3: CSARGHGIYGYTF
J: TRBJ1-2
V: TRBV20-1
size: few
D: NA
length: 13

DNA: TGTGCCAGCTCCGTGGGACAGTCTTCCTACACCTTC
CDR3: CASSVGQSSYTF
J: TRBJ1-2
V: TRBV6-2/TRBV6-3
size: few
D: TRBD1
length: 12

DNA: TGTGCCAGTGAGACTAGCGGGGGATACAATGAGCAGTTCTTC
CDR3: CASETSGGYNEQFF
J: TRBJ2-1
V: TRBV19
size: NA
D: TRBD2
length: 14

DNA: TGTGCCAGCAGCGCACCCCCGGGACACAGCCCCAATGAGCAGTTCTTC
CDR3: CASSAPPGHSPNEQFF
J: TRBJ2-1
V: TRBV11-2
size: few
D: NA
length: 16

DNA: TGTGCCAGCAGCTTACAAGGGAACTCTATAGGAGCAGATACGCAGTATTTT
CDR3: CASSLQGNSIGADTQYF
J: TRBJ2-3
V: TRBV13
size: NA
D: NA
length: 17

DNA: TGCGCCAGCAGCCAGGTTTTGGCGGGACAGGGTTCACCCCTCCACTTT
CDR3: CASSQVLAGQGSPLHF
J: TRBJ1-6
V: TRBV4-1
size: few
D: TRBD1
length: 16

DNA: TGTGCCAGCAGCTTACGGACAGGGTTTATCAATGAGCAGTTCTTC
CDR3: CASSLRTGFINEQFF
J: TRBJ2-1
V: TRBV11-2
size: NA
D: TRBD1
length: 15

DNA: TGTGCCAGCAGTCCCTCCGCTTCCGTCCAGCGGGGGGGCAACACAGATACGCAGTATTTT
CDR3: CASSPSASVQRGGNTDTQYF
J: TRBJ2-3
V: TRBV12-3/TRBV12-4
size: few
D: TRBD2
length: 20

DNA: TGTGCCAGCAGCGTAGACAACGGTGAGCAGTTCTTC
CDR3: CASSVDNGEQFF
J: TRBJ2-1
V: TRBV9
size: many
D: NA
length: 12

DNA: TGTGCCAGTAGTAACAGGGCCACCGGGGAGCTGTTTTTT
CDR3: CASSNRATGELFF
J: TRBJ2-2
V: TRBV19
size: few
D: NA
length: 13

DNA: TGCGCCAGCAGCCAACACCGGAGGGGGCTAAACACCGGGGAGCTGTTTTTT
CDR3: CASSQHRRGLNTGELFF
J: TRBJ2-2
V: TRBV4-1
size: few
D: NA
length: 17

DNA: TGTGCCAGCAGCGTAGGGGGGGGACATGAGCAGTTCTTC
CDR3: CASSVGGGHEQFF
J: TRBJ2-1
V: TRBV9
size: NA
D: TRBD2
length: 13

DNA: TGTGCCATCAGTGTCCCGGGACTAGCTGAGACGCAGTATTTT
CDR3: CAISVPGLAETQYF
J: TRBJ2-3
V: TRBV10-3
size: many
D: TRBD2
length: 14

DNA: TGCAGTGCTAGAGATGCGACGGCGAACACTGAAGCTTTCTTT
CDR3: CSARDATANTEAFF
J: TRBJ1-1
V: TRBV20-1
size: few
D: NA
length: 14

DNA: TGTGCCAGCAGCCTCGGGACAGGGGGAGGCGAGACCCAGTACTTC
CDR3: CASSLGTGGGETQYF
J: TRBJ2-5
V: TRBV7-8
size: NA
D: TRBD1
length: 15

DNA: TGTGCCAGCCGACCGGACAGGGCCACAGATACGCAGTATTTT
CDR3: CASRPDRATDTQYF
J: TRBJ2-3
V: TRBV6-6
size: NA
D: TRBD1
length: 14

DNA: TGCAGCGTTGTTGTAGCCGACAGGGACGGCTACACCTTC
CDR3: CSVVVADRDGYTF
J: TRBJ1-2
V: TRBV29-1
size: many
D: TRBD1
length: 13

DNA: TGTGCCAGCTCACCGGGACAACCCAGCGAGCTGTTTTTT
CDR3: CASSPGQPSELFF
J: TRBJ2-2
V: TRBV18
size: many
D: NA
length: 13

DNA: TGTGCCAGCAGCCCCGTACGGGACAGGGCAACTGAAGCTTTCTTT
CDR3: CASSPVRDRATEAFF
J: TRBJ1-1
V: TRBV7-9
size: few
D: TRBD1
length: 15

DNA: TGTGCCAGCAGTTCGATCCTCGCACGGATGAACACTGAAGCTTTCTTT
CDR3: CASSSILARMNTEAFF
J: TRBJ1-1
V: TRBV27
size: few
D: NA
length: 16

DNA: TGCAGTGCTAGAGGGCCAACCACAGATACGCAGTATTTT
CDR3: CSARGPTTDTQYF
J: TRBJ2-3
V: TRBV20-1
size: NA
D: NA
length: 13

DNA: TGTGCCAGCAGAATGGGACTGGATAATTCACCCCTCCACTTT
CDR3: CASRMGLDNSPLHF
J: TRBJ1-6
V: TRBV27
size: few
D: NA
length: 14

DNA: TGTGCCAGCAGTGAAGACGCTAGCGGGGGAGAGACCCAGTACTTC
CDR3: CASSEDASGGETQYF
J: TRBJ2-5
V: TRBV2
size: few
D: TRBD2
length: 15

DNA: TGCAGCGGCCTGGGGACCGCTGGAAACACCATATATTTT
CDR3: CSGLGTAGNTIYF
J: TRBJ1-3
V: TRBV29-1
size: once
D: NA
length: 13

DNA: TGTGCCAGCAGCATTTTGACAGATACGCAGTATTTT
CDR3: CASSILTDTQYF
J: TRBJ2-3
V: TRBV12-3/TRBV12-4
size: few
D: NA
length: 12

DNA: TGTGCCAGCAGCGAGCGGGCCAGGGGGCCTGAAAAACTGTTTTTT
CDR3: CASSERARGPEKLFF
J: TRBJ1-4
V: TRBV4-2
size: NA
D: TRBD1
length: 15

DNA: TGTGCCAGCAGCACCAGACGGTTACTACCCAGGGGAAACTCCTACAATGAGCAGTTCTTC
CDR3: CASSTRRLLPRGNSYNEQFF
J: TRBJ2-1
V: TRBV7-3
size: many
D: NA
length: 20

DNA: TGTGCCAGCAGCGTATCGGGGGCCACAGATACGCAGTATTTT
CDR3: CASSVSGATDTQYF
J: TRBJ2-3
V: TRBV9
size: few
D: NA
length: 14

DNA: TGTGCCAGCAGGAGACTTGAGACCCAGTACTTC
CDR3: CASRRLETQYF
J: TRBJ2-5
V: TRBV25-1
size: many
D: NA
length: 11